This T cell receptor beta chain appears in the sequencing data of a study of shared clonotypes between healthy human individuals (dated by TCRdb to between 2020 and 2021). General notes on the study: The cohort included a few men and two women between 18 and 49 years of age. Per donor, three plates each were used for CD4 naive and CD4 memory, two for CD8 naive, and one for CD8 memory. To estimate repertoire size and how much clonotypes are shared between individuals, the study performed deep sequencing of blood TCR repertoires from a few healthy adults. To increase sequencing depth and limit assay-specific biases, different laboratories used diverse techniques to prepare libraries and sequence TCR repertoires. Each donor's leukapheresis produced roughly between roughly 0.9 and 8.9 billion PBMCs. Overall study results and their limits: Compared with non-shared clonotypes, clonotypes shared by all four sorted-subset donors had higher generation probabilities. Because the study included a small number of donors, the genetic and exposure-history diversity represented was limited. Sampling was restricted to blood, and TCR repertoires in tissue are likely to differ from TCR repertoires in blood. Pairwise subsampling led to the expectation that sequencing depth would affect the degree of clonotype sharing among donors. Sharing across several donors was observed for approximately 5% of naive CD4, over 3% of naive CD8, about 2.3% of memory CD4, and around 0.42% of memory CD8 clonotypes. Larger estimated clonotype richness was generally found for naive subsets than for memory subsets. Even with the large sequencing depth, rarefaction of the sorted-subset datasets indicated that sequencing was incomplete.

Based on the germline V gene, the CDR1 and CDR2 sequences are SGHTA and FQGTGA. The CDR3 starts with the cysteine, ends with the phenylalanine, and has 14 residues. The only DNA kept is the CDR3, 42 bases in frame from the first base. The V end gives up 3 bases and the J end 3 bases, leaving 0 bases in the junction not matched to a gene. TCR CDR3 regions were amplified from genomic DNA by multiplex PCR using the deep immunoSEQ assay. Extracted genomic DNA from each cell subset was spread evenly across all wells of several immunoSEQ 96-well plates, with each plate serving as a replicate. For sorted subsets, around 200 ng genomic DNA, equal to 25,000 to 35,000 T cell genomes, was loaded into each replicate PCR. Purified libraries were quantified with a Qubit 3.0 fluorometer, sized on a Bioanalyzer 2100, and re-quantified with the KAPA Library Quantification kit. Every immunoSEQ 96-well plate was sequenced on a separate single-read 150-cycle Illumina NextSeq 550 flow cell. The study's processing was this. Because the immunoSEQ output included only junctional sequences and no quality scores, the filtering could not be the same as the filtering used for full-length reads. Sequences were annotated with PyIR, a Python wrapper for IgBLAST v1.9, using IMGT germline references to assign V/J genes and CDR3. Reads were filtered out if the reads had weak V/J assignments (E-value above 1e-6), no CDR3, stop codons, out-of-frame junctions, or ambiguous translated residues. V3J clonotypes were defined by identical inferred V gene, J gene, and CDR3 amino acid sequence. The percentage overlap between two repertoires was calculated by dividing the number of shared unique clonotypes by the size of the smaller repertoire. Three approaches were used to assess repertoire richness: RTK rarefaction, the Chao1 estimator, and Recon v2.1 estimates of unobserved clonotypes. For all TCRbeta clonotypes obtained by the gDNA method from four donors, generation probabilities were computed with OLGA. TCRdb mirrors the immuneACCESS table, restricted to in-frame sequences. Some clones are absent from its copies; in checked studies, under half trace to an unresolved V gene, and the reason for the others is unknown. The DNA was the basis for D and trimming; V, J and clone size are from that table. This sample lists about 79,000 clones; 60% to 80% were detected once. The leading ten clones occupy 51% of the sample.

The donors were healthy, HIV-negative adults who had no recently reported acute infections or vaccinations. All donors were Caucasian adults living in Nashville, Tennessee, USA. CD8 memory samples consisted of magnetically selected CD45RO+ cells combined with CCR7-negative CD45RA+ effector memory (TemRA) cells. After blood collection by leukapheresis, PBMCs were isolated using Ficoll-Histopaque density gradient centrifugation and then cryopreserved in the vapor phase of liquid nitrogen. Analytical flow cytometry was used to check the purity and quantity of every magnetically sorted T cell population. From each sorted fraction, genomic DNA was isolated and quantified by UV absorbance on a Nanodrop 2000c. Comments on this clone: Its antigen specificity is not known. No base-level quality is on record; no much larger clone is a single base apart.

The sequencing input was memory CD8+ T cells sorted from blood. Reading the label with the study, this specimen's cell subset or site is: CD45RO+ cells pooled with CCR7-negative TemRA cells. The source is a man aged 30-40 years in good health. In this chain, TRBV7-3 is recombined with TRBJ2-3; 10 junctional bases match TRBD1. CDR3 protein: CASSLGQGTDTQYF. The DNA reads TGTGCCAGCAGCTTGGGACAGGGGACAGATACGCAGTATTTT.